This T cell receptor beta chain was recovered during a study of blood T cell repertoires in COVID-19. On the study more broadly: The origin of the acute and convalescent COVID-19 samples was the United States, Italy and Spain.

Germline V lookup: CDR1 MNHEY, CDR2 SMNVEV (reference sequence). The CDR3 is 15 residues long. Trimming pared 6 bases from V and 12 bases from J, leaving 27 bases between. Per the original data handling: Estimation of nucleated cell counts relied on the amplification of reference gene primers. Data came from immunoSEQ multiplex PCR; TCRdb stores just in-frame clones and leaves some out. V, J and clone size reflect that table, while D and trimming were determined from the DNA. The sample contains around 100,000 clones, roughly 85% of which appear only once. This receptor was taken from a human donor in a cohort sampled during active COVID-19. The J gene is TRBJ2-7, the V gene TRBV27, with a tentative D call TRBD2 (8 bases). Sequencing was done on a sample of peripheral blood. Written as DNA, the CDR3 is TGTGCCAGCAGGGGGACAGAGGGGCGGGGGGTTTCCGGGTACTTC. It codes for CASRGTEGRGVSGYF.